These T cell receptor beta chains were read from a single sample in a study of shared clonotypes between healthy human individuals. Some clones are missing from TCRdb's copy, which holds only in-frame ones; the method was immunoSEQ multiplex PCR. The repertoire holds 2,100,000 or so clones, with 90% to 96% as singletons. What was sequenced was naive CD4+ T cells sorted from blood. The receptors originated from a man between 18 and 35 years old in good health. Both conserved end residues are part of each CDR3. Fields, in order: J gene, D gene, clone size, V gene, CDR3 DNA, CDR3 protein. The D gene is left open where the match is weak. Clone size is given for some rows only: seen once, a few or many times, or a class if the clone is expanded.

j_call: TRBJ2-2; d_call: NA; clone_size: once; v_call: TRBV29-1; cdr3_nt: TGCAGCGTTGAAGATCACAGGACCGGGGAGCTGTTTTTT; cdr3_aa: CSVEDHRTGELFF
j_call: TRBJ2-5; d_call: TRBD2; clone_size: NA; v_call: TRBV7-2; cdr3_nt: TGTGCCAGCAGCTCTAGCGGGGGGCCCCAAGAGACCCAGTACTTC; cdr3_aa: CASSSSGGPQETQYF
j_call: TRBJ2-7; d_call: NA; clone_size: once; v_call: TRBV19; cdr3_nt: TGTGCCAGTAGCCCACAGGGAAACTACGAGCAGTACTTC; cdr3_aa: CASSPQGNYEQYF
j_call: TRBJ2-7; d_call: TRBD2; clone_size: NA; v_call: TRBV2; cdr3_nt: TGTGCCAGCAGTGCGCTAGCGGGAGGTGTGGACGAGCAGTACTTC; cdr3_aa: CASSALAGGVDEQYF
j_call: TRBJ1-1; d_call: NA; clone_size: NA; v_call: TRBV30; cdr3_nt: TGTGCCTGGAGTCGGATACAGGTCGGGGCTTTCTTT; cdr3_aa: CAWSRIQVGAFF
j_call: TRBJ2-7; d_call: NA; clone_size: NA; v_call: TRBV6-4; cdr3_nt: TGTGCCAGCAGTGTGGAGGAAGGGGCGAACTACGAGCAGTACTTC; cdr3_aa: CASSVEEGANYEQYF
j_call: TRBJ2-7; d_call: NA; clone_size: NA; v_call: TRBV6-6; cdr3_nt: TGTGCCAGCAGGGTCCAGGGCTACGAGCAGTACTTC; cdr3_aa: CASRVQGYEQYF
j_call: TRBJ1-4; d_call: TRBD1; clone_size: NA; v_call: TRBV2; cdr3_nt: TGTGCCAGCAGTGAAGCGGAGGGGGCCGGAAATGAAAAACTGTTTTTT; cdr3_aa: CASSEAEGAGNEKLFF
j_call: TRBJ1-1; d_call: NA; clone_size: NA; v_call: TRBV11-2; cdr3_nt: TGTGCCAGCAGCTTAGTCGGGGGAATAAACACTGAAGCTTTCTTT; cdr3_aa: CASSLVGGINTEAFF
j_call: TRBJ1-1; d_call: NA; clone_size: NA; v_call: TRBV5-1; cdr3_nt: TGCGCCAGCAGCCCCCGGCTTGAGAACACTGAAGCTTTCTTT; cdr3_aa: CASSPRLENTEAFF